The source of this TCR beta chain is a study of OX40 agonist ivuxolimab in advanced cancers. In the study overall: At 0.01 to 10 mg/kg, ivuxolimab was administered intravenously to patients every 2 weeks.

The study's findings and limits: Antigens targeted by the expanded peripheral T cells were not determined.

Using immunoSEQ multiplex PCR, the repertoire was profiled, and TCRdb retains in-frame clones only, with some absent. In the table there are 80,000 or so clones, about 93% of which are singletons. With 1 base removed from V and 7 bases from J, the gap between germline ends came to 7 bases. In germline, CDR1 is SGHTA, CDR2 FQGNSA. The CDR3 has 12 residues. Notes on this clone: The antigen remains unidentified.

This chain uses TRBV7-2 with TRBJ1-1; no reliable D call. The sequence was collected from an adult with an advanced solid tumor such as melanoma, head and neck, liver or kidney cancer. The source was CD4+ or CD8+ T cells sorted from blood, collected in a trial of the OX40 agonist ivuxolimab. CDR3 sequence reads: CASSLGAIEAFF. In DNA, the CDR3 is TGTGCCAGCAGCTTAGGGGCAATTGAAGCTTTCTTT.